This TCR beta chain is drawn from a study of T cells in Graves' hyperthyroidism and ophthalmopathy. Notes on this clonotype: Antigen: not known.

The source material, RNA transcripts, was used to amplify TCR beta CDR3 regions. First-round RT-PCR targeting the TCR CDR3 was performed with the HTBI primer set. MiXCR, applied by TCRdb to the multiplex PCR reads, yields one record per CDR3 protein. This table holds 300,000 to 450,000 distinct CDR3 sequences, 20% to 25% found once. The CDR3 runs 14 residues. Germline V CDR1 and CDR2: MNHNS, SASEGT. Trimming left V 7 bases short and J 1 base short, with 13 bases between. Overall study findings and caveats: Blood held most thyroid clonotypes expanded above 0.001 frequency.

Diagnosis of hyperthyroidism was new in patients aged 18 to 65, and its duration was under 2 months. Investigators excluded patients with uncontrolled infection, other autoimmune disease, pregnancy or lactation. Each 10 ml fresh peripheral blood draw supplied the PBMCs. The receptor comes from a man aged 45 to 65 with Graves' hyperthyroidism. The sequencing input was blood. The chain links TRBV6-1 to TRBJ1-1; the D gene is possibly TRBD1 (5 bases). The CDR3 region is CASNLRGENTEAFF. CDR3 bases: TGTGCCAGCAACCTCAGAGGGGAGAACACTGAAGCTTTCTTT.